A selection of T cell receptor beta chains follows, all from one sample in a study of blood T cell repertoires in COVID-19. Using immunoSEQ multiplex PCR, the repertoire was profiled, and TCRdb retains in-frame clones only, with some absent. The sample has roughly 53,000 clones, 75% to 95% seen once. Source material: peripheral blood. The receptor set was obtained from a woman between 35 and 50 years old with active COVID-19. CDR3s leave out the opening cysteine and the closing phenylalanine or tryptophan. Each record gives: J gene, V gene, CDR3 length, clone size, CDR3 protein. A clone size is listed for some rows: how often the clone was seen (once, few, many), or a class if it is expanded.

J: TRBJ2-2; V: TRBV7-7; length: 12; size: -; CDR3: ASSFNGNTGELF
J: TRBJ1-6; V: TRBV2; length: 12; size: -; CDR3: ASRHRVPVSPLH
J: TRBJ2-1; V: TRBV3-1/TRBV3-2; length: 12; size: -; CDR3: ASSPRGPGNEQF
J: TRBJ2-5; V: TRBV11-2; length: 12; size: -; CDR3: ASSLGLGSRTQY
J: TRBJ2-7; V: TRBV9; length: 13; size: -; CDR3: ASSVRSGKAYEQY
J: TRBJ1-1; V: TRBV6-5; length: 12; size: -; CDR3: AVGTGRTNTEAF
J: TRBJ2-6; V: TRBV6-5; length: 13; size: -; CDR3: ASSRQASGANVLT
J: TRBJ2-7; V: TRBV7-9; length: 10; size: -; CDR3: ASSYYTGEQY
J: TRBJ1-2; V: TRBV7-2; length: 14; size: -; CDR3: ASSFGPGQGAQGYT
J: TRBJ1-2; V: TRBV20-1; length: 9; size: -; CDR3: SAIQSGGYT
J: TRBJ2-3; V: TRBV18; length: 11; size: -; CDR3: ASSGGATDTQY
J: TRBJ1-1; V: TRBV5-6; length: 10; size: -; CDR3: ASSLDIAEAF
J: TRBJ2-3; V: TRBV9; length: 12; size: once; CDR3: ASSTRTGTDTQY
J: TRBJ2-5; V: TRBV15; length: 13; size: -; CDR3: ATSRDWRAQETQY
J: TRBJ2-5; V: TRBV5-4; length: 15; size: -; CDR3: ASSGEVGGLAVETQY
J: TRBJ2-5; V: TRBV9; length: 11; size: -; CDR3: ASSVGQGDSQY
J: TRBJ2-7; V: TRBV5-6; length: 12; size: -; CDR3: ASSLVGSFDEQY
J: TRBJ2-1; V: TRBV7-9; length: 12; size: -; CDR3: ASSLEGQGDEQF
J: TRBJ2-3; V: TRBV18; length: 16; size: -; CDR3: ASSLRGTSGVGTDTQY
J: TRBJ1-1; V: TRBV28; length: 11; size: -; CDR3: ASGDRGNTEAF
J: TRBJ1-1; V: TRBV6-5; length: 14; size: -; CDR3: ASSYGQGVMNTEAF
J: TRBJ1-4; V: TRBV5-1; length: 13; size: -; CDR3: ASSIGQSGGEKLF
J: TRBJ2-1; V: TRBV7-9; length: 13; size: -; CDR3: ASSFERGSYNEQF
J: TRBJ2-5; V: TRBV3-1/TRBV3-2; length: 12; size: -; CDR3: ASSQTGGVETQY
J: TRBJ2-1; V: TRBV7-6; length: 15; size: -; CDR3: ASSPRTSGGPYNEQF
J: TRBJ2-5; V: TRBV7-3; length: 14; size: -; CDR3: ASSLLGGVGGETQY
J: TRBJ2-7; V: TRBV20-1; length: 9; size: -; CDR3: SARSGLAEL
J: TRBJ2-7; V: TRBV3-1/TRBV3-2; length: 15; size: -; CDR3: ASSQFGTIKDFYEQY
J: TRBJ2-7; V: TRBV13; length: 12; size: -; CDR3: ASSTRGTFREQY
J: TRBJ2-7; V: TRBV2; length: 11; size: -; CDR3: ASRAVRPGEQY
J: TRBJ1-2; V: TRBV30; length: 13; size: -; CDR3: AWTTNSGQPYGYT
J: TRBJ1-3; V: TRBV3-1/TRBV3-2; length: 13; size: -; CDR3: ASSQANGIGNTIY
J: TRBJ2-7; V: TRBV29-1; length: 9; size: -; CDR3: SVVAGYEQY
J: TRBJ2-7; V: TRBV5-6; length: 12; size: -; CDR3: ASSPGTGIYEQY